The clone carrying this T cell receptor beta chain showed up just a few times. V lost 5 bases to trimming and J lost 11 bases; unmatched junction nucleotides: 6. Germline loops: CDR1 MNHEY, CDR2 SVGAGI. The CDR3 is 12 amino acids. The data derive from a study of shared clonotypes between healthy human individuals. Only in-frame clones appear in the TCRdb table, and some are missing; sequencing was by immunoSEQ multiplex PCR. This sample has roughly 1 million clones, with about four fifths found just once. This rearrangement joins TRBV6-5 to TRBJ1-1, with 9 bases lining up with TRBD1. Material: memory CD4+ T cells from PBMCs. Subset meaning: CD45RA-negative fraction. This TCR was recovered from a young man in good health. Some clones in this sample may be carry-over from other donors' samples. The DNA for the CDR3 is TGTGCCAGCAGTCAACGACAGGGGGGCGCTTTCTTT. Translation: CASSQRQGGAFF.